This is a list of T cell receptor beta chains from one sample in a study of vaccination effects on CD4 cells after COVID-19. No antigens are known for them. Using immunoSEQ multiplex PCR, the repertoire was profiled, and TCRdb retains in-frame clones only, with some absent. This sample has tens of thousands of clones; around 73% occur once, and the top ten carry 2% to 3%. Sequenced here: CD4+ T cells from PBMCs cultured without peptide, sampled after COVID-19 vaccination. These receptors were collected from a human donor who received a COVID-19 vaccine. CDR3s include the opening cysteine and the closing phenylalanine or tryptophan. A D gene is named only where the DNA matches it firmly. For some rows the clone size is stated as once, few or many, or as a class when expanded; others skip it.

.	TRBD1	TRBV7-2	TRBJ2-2	TGTGCCAGCAGCTTAACAGGGGGACACACCGGGGAGCTGTTTTTT	CASSLTGGHTGELFF
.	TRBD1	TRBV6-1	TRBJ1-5	TGTGCCAGCAGTGAGGTGGGGACAGGGGGATTTTATAGCAATCAGCCCCAGCATTTT	CASSEVGTGGFYSNQPQHF
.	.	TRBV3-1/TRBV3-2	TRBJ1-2	TGTGCCAGCAGCCAAGGTTATGGCTACACCTTC	CASSQGYGYTF
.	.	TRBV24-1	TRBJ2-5	TGTGCCACCAGTGATTTTAGGGGGAACCAAGAGACCCAGTACTTC	CATSDFRGNQETQYF
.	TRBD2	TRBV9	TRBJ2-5	TGTGCCAGCAGCGTAGGCAGCCTAGCGGGGGGGCCGGAGACCCAGTACTTC	CASSVGSLAGGPETQYF
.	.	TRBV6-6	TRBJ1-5	TGTGCCAGCAGTTACTCGTCAGGGGTGGAGCAGCCCCAGCATTTT	CASSYSSGVEQPQHF
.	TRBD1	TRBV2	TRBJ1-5	TGTGCCAGCACTATGCGGACAGGGTATCAGCCCCAGCATTTT	CASTMRTGYQPQHF
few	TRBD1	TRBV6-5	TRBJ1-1	TGTGCCAGCCGGGGACAGGGGGCGGGAAACACTGAAGCTTTCTTT	CASRGQGAGNTEAFF
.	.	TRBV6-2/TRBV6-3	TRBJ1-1	TGTGCCAGCAGTTACATACAACCGGGAACTGAAGCTTTCTTT	CASSYIQPGTEAFF
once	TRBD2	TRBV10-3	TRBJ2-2	TGTGCCATCAGTGAAAGACTAGCGGGGGGGACGGGCACCGGGGAGCTGTTTTTT	CAISERLAGGTGTGELFF
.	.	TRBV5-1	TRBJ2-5	TGCGCCACCGGGCGCGGGGGCCTCCAAGAGACCCAGTACTTC	CATGRGGLQETQYF
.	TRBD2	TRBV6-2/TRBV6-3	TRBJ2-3	TGTGCCAGCAGTTACTCAGCTGCGGGGGGGCTCGCAGATACGCAGTATTTT	CASSYSAAGGLADTQYF
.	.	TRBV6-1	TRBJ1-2	TGTGCCAGCAGTGATGAGGGAAAAGCAAATGGCTACACCTTC	CASSDEGKANGYTF
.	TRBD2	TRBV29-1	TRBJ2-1	TGCAGCGCCCTTAGAGTGGCGGGGGCCTACAATGAGCAGTTCTTC	CSALRVAGAYNEQFF
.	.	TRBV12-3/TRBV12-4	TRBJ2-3	TGTGCCAGCAGAAAAGAGGGGGGCCCTACGCAGTATTTT	CASRKEGGPTQYF
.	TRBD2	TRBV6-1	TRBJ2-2	TGTGCCAGCAGTGGGCTAGCGGGGGCCAACACCGGGGAGCTGTTTTTT	CASSGLAGANTGELFF
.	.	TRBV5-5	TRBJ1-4	TGTGCCAGCAGCTTGAGGGCAACGGATGAAAAACTGTTTTTT	CASSLRATDEKLFF
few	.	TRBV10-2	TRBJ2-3	TGCGCCAGCAGTGATCCGACCCCTAGCACAGATACGCAGTATTTT	CASSDPTPSTDTQYF
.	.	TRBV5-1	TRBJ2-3	TGCGCCAGCAGCTTATCAGGGGCTGACGATACGCAGTATTTT	CASSLSGADDTQYF
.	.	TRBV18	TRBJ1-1	TGTGCCAGCTCATATGCACTTTCCTCCTTCGACGGGAGTGAAGCTTTCTTT	CASSYALSSFDGSEAFF
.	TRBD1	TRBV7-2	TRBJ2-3	TGTGCCAGCAGCTTAATACAGGGGGCGCGTACGCAGTATTTT	CASSLIQGARTQYF
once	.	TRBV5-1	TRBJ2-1	TGCGCCAGCAGCTTGAACACAGACAATGAGCAGTTCTTC	CASSLNTDNEQFF
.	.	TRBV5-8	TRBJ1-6	TGTGCCAGCAGCTTTAGGGGAAATTCACCCCTCCACTTT	CASSFRGNSPLHF
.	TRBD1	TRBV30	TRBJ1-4	TGTGCCTGGAGTGAGGGGACAGATGAAAAACTGTTTTTT	CAWSEGTDEKLFF
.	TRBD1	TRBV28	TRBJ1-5	TGTGCCAGCAGTCGACAGGGAAGCCATCAGCCCCAGCATTTT	CASSRQGSHQPQHF
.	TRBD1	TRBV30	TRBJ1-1	TGTGCCTGGAGTGTATCTCCGGGACAGAGGGGGAACACTGAAGCTTTCTTT	CAWSVSPGQRGNTEAFF
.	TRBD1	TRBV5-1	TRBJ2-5	TGCGCCAGCAGCCGACAGGGGGCGAGAGAGACCCAGTACTTC	CASSRQGARETQYF
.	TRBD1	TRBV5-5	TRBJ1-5	TGTGCCAGCAGCTTGGCGGGACAGGGGTTTGGGCAGCCCCAGCATTTT	CASSLAGQGFGQPQHF
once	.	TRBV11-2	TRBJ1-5	TGTGCCAGCAGCTTAGGGGTAGGCCAGCCCCAGCATTTT	CASSLGVGQPQHF
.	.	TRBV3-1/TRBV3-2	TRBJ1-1	TGTGCCAGCAGCCAAGCGGGTTTCCGCGGGACTGAAGCTTTCTTT	CASSQAGFRGTEAFF
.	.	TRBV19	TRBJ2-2	TGTGCCAGTAGTAGAGGGACCACCGGGGAGCTGTTTTTT	CASSRGTTGELFF
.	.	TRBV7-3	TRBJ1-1	TGTGCCAGCAGCATGGGGTTTAACACTGAAGCTTTCTTT	CASSMGFNTEAFF
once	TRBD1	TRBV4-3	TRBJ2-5	TGCGCCAGCAGCAGGGGGACAGGGGGAGAGACCCAGTACTTC	CASSRGTGGETQYF
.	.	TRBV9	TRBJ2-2	TGTGCCAGCAGAATAGACGGCGGGGCGAACACCGGGGAGCTGTTTTTT	CASRIDGGANTGELFF
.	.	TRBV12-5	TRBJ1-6	TGTGCTAGTGGTTTAGGGACACGTGATAATTCACCCCTCCACTTT	CASGLGTRDNSPLHF
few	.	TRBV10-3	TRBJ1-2	TGTGCCATCAGTGAGCGGACTTCAGGCTACACCTTC	CAISERTSGYTF
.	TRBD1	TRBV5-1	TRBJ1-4	TGCGCCAGCAGACCCACTCCGGGACAGGGCGATGAAAAACTGTTTTTT	CASRPTPGQGDEKLFF
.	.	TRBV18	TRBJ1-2	TGTGCCAGCTCATCGAGACAGAGCTACACCTTC	CASSSRQSYTF
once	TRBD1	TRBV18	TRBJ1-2	TGTGCCAGCTCACCTGACAGGGATTCTAGCTATGGCTACACCTTC	CASSPDRDSSYGYTF
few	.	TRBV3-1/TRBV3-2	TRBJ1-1	TGTGCCAGCAGCCAAGACTTAAGGGTGGCGAAGACTGAAGCTTTCTTT	CASSQDLRVAKTEAFF
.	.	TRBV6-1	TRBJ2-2	TGTGCCAGCAGTGAAGGGCAGCCCACCGGGGAGCTGTTTTTT	CASSEGQPTGELFF
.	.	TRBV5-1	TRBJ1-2	TGCGCCAGCAGCTTGGGGCCAACAGGGAACTATGGCTACACCTTC	CASSLGPTGNYGYTF
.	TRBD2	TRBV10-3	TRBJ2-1	TGTGCCATCAAAGGGACTAGCGGGGGGTCCTACAATGAGCAGTTCTTC	CAIKGTSGGSYNEQFF
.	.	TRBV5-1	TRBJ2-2	TGCGCCAGCAGCATAGACAGACCGAACACCGGGGAGCTGTTTTTT	CASSIDRPNTGELFF
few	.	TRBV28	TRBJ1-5	TGTGCCAGCAGTGCCTACCCTGGGGATCAGCCCCAGCATTTT	CASSAYPGDQPQHF